The 7 T cell receptor beta chains listed next were all sequenced from one sample in a study of T cell responses to AZD1222 COVID-19 vaccine. The data were produced by immunoSEQ multiplex PCR, yet TCRdb's version contains in-frame clones alone and is incomplete. The sample shows around 120,000 clones, about 90% of them seen only once. Sample: peripheral blood, taken on day 0 of AZD1222 vaccination. These receptors all come from an adult in good health.

The chain joins TRBV10-3 to TRBJ1-4; the D is unclear. Germline V gene lookup returns CDR1 ENHRY and CDR2 SYGVKD. Between the trimmed V and J ends, which lost 3 bases and 5 bases, there was a span of 22 bases. The CDR3 consists of 18 residues. DNA of the CDR3: TGTGCCATCAGTGACCCGACGGCAGGTGTTACGCCCAATGAAAAACTGTTTTTT. Protein sequence: CAISDPTAGVTPNEKLFF.

The V gene is TRBV5-6, the J gene TRBJ2-5; 11 positions match TRBD2. Germline-derived CDR1 and CDR2 are SGHDT and YYEEEE. V shed 1 base, J shed 5 bases, and the junction held 10 bases outside the gene matches. This CDR3 spans 17 amino acids. CDR3 nucleotides: TGTGCCAGCAGCTTGCCTAGCGGGGGGCCAACGGAGGAGACCCAGTACTTC. Translation gives CASSLPSGGPTEETQYF.

This chain connects TRBV7-9 to TRBJ1-2; TRBD1 matches 7 bases. J lost 2 bases, V lost 5 bases, and 2 bases had no gene match. The CDR3 spans 13 residues. CDR1 and CDR2 from the germline V gene are SEHNR and FQNEAQ (reference sequence). CDR3 DNA: TGTGCCAGCAGCCCACAGGGGAACTATGGCTACACCTTC. Translation: CASSPQGNYGYTF.

The chain combines TRBV7-9 with TRBJ1-5, with D tentatively TRBD1 (5 bases). This CDR3 spans 15 amino acids. V gave up 1 base and J gave up 9 bases, with 16 bases separating them. Germline CDR1 is SEHNR and CDR2 is FQNEAQ (reference sequence). CDR3: CASSLERGAGGPQHF. The CDR3 DNA is TGTGCCAGCAGCTTAGAACGAGGTGCCGGGGGGCCCCAGCATTTT. Full variable domain (remainder filled in from reference TRBV7-9 and TRBJ1-5): DTGVSQNPRHKITKRGQNVTFRCDPISEHNRLYWYRQTLGQGPEFLTYFQNEAQLEKSRLLSDRFSAERPKGSFSTLEIQRTEQGDSAMYLCASSLERGAGGPQHFGDGTRLSIL.

This clone has a single count. The CDR3 bases are TGTGCCAGCAACCAGAACCGGGGGACCGGGGAGCTGTTTTTT. It translates to CASNQNRGTGELFF. The chain employs TRBV2 and TRBJ2-2; the D gene is possibly TRBD2 (6 bases). Germline CDR1 reads SNHLY; CDR2 reads FYNNEI. The germline V and J ends were trimmed by 7 bases and 5 bases, with 14 bases remaining between them. The CDR3 is 14 residues long. Combining the CDR3 with reference TRBV2 and TRBJ2-2 gives the whole variable domain EPEVTQTPSHQVTQMGQEVILRCVPISNHLYFYWYRQILGQKVEFLVSFYNNEISEKSEIFDDQFSVERPDGSNFTLKIRSTKLEDSAMYFCASNQNRGTGELFFGEGSRLTVL.

In this sample, this clone turned up once. V gene TRBV7-9 combines with J gene TRBJ1-2; D possibly corresponds to TRBD1 (6 bases). Trimming pared 2 bases from V and 2 bases from J, leaving 15 bases between. CDR3 length: 16 residues. Germline CDR1 and CDR2: SEHNR and FQNEAQ (reference sequence). This CDR3 is CASSLNREKWNYGYTF. The CDR3 coding sequence is TGTGCCAGCAGCTTAAACAGGGAAAAATGGAACTATGGCTACACCTTC.

As to this clone: Relative to the germline gene, one junction end is altered; a read error may explain this. The chain couples TRBV18 to TRBJ1-5; D is unresolved. Germline CDR1 reads KGHSH; CDR2 reads LQKENI. This CDR3 is built from 18 residues. The CDR3 spells CASSPRRVGGPTNQSQHF. In DNA form, the CDR3 reads TGTGCCAGCTCACCACGACGAGTTGGAGGGCCAACAAATCAGTCCCAGCATTTT.